The 15 T cell receptor beta chains reported below all come from one sample, sequenced in a study of cytomegalovirus exposure and HLA in healthy donors. PCR employed 60 Vbeta and 13 Jbeta primers. Measured with immunoSEQ multiplex PCR; TCRdb has only the in-frame clones, and not every one. The sample lists 90,000 to 120,000 clones; about 84% were seen once. Sequencing was performed on PBMCs. These receptors all come from a young man in good health and CMV-seronegative.

The chain is built from TRBV28 and TRBJ1-1, with 7 bases that match TRBD1. Germline V CDR1 and CDR2: MDHEN, SYDVKM. The CDR3 is made up of 12 amino acids. V lost 4 bases, J lost 7 bases, and 3 bases stayed unmatched. CDR3 DNA sequence: TGTGCCAGCAGTTGGGGACAGTTTGAAGCTTTCTTT. Translation gives CASSWGQFEAFF.

This chain uses TRBV28 with TRBJ2-7; TRBD1 might be the D (6 bases). The V end was cut by 3 bases, the J end by 2 bases, with 11 bases between. The germline CDR1 and CDR2 sequences are MDHEN and SYDVKM. CDR3 size: 14 residues. This chain's CDR3 is CASSFLDRAYEQYF. CDR3 bases: TGTGCCAGCAGTTTTTTGGACAGAGCCTACGAGCAGTACTTC.

The CDR3 loop reads CASSLSTSGIQDTQYF. The CDR3 DNA sequence: TGTGCCAGCAGCCTTTCGACTAGCGGGATCCAAGATACGCAGTATTTT. The V call is TRBV7-9, the J call TRBJ2-3, with 11 bases fitting TRBD2. In germline, CDR1 is SEHNR, CDR2 FQNEAQ (reference sequence). The CDR3 runs to 16 residues. V gave up 5 bases and J gave up 5 bases; unmatched junction bases: 9.

This clone was seen many times. The chain couples TRBV5-1 to TRBJ1-1; D possibly corresponds to TRBD1 (5 bases). In germline, CDR1 is SGHRS, CDR2 YFSETQ. The germline V and J ends were trimmed by 4 bases and 5 bases, with 18 bases remaining between them. The CDR3 loop spans 15 amino acids. CDR3 loop: CASSPVVGGTTEAFF. DNA for the CDR3: TGCGCCAGCAGCCCCGTCGTTGGAGGGACGACTGAAGCTTTCTTT.

The rearrangement uses TRBV14 and TRBJ2-1, with 7 bases matching TRBD2. This CDR3 is built from 16 residues. CDR1 SGHDN and CDR2 FVKESK come from the germline V gene. The trim removed 3 bases at V and 4 bases at J, leaving 9 bases unmatched. The CDR3 DNA reads as TGTGCCAGCAGCCACCTCTCGCTAGCGGAGTACAATGAGCAGTTCTTC. This gives the protein CASSHLSLAEYNEQFF.

The chain uses TRBV27 and TRBJ2-3; D unclear. Germline V gene sequence: CDR1 MNHEY, CDR2 SMNVEV (reference sequence). The CDR3 is 13 residues long. The germline V and J ends were trimmed by 8 bases and 0 bases, with 9 bases remaining between them. The CDR3 loop is CASAPPSTDTQYF. Here the CDR3 DNA reads TGTGCCAGCGCGCCCCCTAGCACAGATACGCAGTATTTT.

This clone was picked up a small number of times. The rearrangement links TRBV2 to TRBJ1-4; D ambiguous. Germline V gene data show CDR1 as SNHLY and CDR2 as FYNNEI. The CDR3 runs to 14 residues. V dropped 2 bases and J dropped 4 bases, with 8 bases sitting between them. As DNA, the CDR3 is TGTGCCAGCAGTGAAAACGGAGTTAATGAAAAACTGTTTTTT. This encodes CASSENGVNEKLFF.

J is TRBJ1-5 and V is TRBV30; no reliable D call. The germline V gene has CDR1 GTSNPN and CDR2 SVGIG (reference sequence). Trimming removed 5 bases at V and 1 base at J, with 9 bases between. This CDR3 contains 13 residues. CDR3 in amino acids: CAWQVVSNQPQHF. As DNA, the CDR3 is TGTGCCTGGCAGGTCGTCAGCAATCAGCCCCAGCATTTT.

The chain recombines TRBV5-1 with TRBJ1-2, with no clear D. The CDR3 extends over 13 amino acids. Germline assignment: CDR1 SGHRS and CDR2 YFSETQ. V lost 4 bases and J 2 bases, leaving 9 bases between the germline ends. CDR3 loop: CASSPAVNYGYTF. The CDR3 DNA is TGCGCCAGCAGCCCCGCAGTCAACTATGGCTACACCTTC.

This sequence joins TRBV4-1 and TRBJ2-7; 8 bases map to TRBD1. Germline CDR1 and CDR2: MGHRA and YSYEKL. The length of the CDR3 is 15 residues. With 0 bases clipped from V and 4 bases from J, the junction kept 5 bases outside the gene matches. CDR3 sequence (DNA): TGCGCCAGCAGCCAAGACGGACAGGGTGGATACGAGCAGTACTTC. Its translation: CASSQDGQGGYEQYF.

This clone was detected a few times. The V gene is TRBV14, the J gene TRBJ1-1; 7 bases map to TRBD1. Germline V gene sequence: CDR1 SGHDN, CDR2 FVKESK. V shed 2 bases, J shed 4 bases, and the junction held 4 bases outside the gene matches. CDR3 length equals 14 residues. This CDR3 is CASSQYSGGTEAFF. The CDR3 nucleotides are TGTGCCAGCAGCCAATACTCAGGGGGCACTGAAGCTTTCTTT. Full variable domain (rest looked up from reference TRBV14 and TRBJ1-1): EAGVTQFPSHSVIEKGQTVTLRCDPISGHDNLYWYRRVMGKEIKFLLHFVKESKQDESGMPNNRFLAERTGGTYSTLKVQPAELEDSGVYFCASSQYSGGTEAFFGQGTRLTVV.

V is TRBV30 and J is TRBJ2-6; D is perhaps TRBD1 (5 bases). The CDR3 spans 14 residues. V was clipped by 5 bases and J by 0 bases, with 8 bases between them. Germline CDR1 is GTSNPN and CDR2 is SVGIG (reference sequence). CDR3 DNA sequence: TGTGCCTGGGGAGACAGCTCTGGGGCCAACGTCCTGACTTTC. It yields the protein CAWGDSSGANVLTF.

This CDR3 reads CATTTGVADTQYF. CDR3 nucleotide sequence: TGTGCCACCACGACAGGGGTCGCAGATACGCAGTATTTT. V gene TRBV19 combines with J gene TRBJ2-3; 8 bases align to TRBD1. Germline V gene lookup returns CDR1 LNHDA and CDR2 SQIVND (reference sequence). After removal of 10 bases from V and 4 bases from J, the junction contained 7 bases not matched to a gene. The CDR3 is 13 amino acids.

J is TRBJ2-5 and V is TRBV7-6, with 9 bases identical to TRBD1. The end of the DNA aligns better with TRBJ2-7, so the J call may be wrong. The length of the CDR3 is 16 residues. In germline, CDR1 is SGHVS, CDR2 FNYEAQ. The CDR3 spells CASSLAHRGRSYEQYF. In DNA, the CDR3 is TGTGCCAGCAGCTTAGCGCACAGGGGGCGGTCCTACGAGCAGTACTTC.

The J gene is TRBJ2-5, the V gene TRBV21-1; the table calls TRBD1, which could not be checked here. TRBV21-1 is designated a pseudogene. The CDR3 is made up of 14 amino acids. The CDR3 here is CASSKSQGGETQYF. CDR3 nucleotides: TGTGCCAGCAGCAAATCCCAGGGTGGAGAGACCCAGTACTTC.